The rows below give T cell receptor beta chains drawn from one sample of a study of neurological immune-mediated disorders. TCRdb independently ran MiXCR on the 5' RACE reads; one entry per CDR3 protein. In the table there are about 76,000 distinct CDR3 sequences, 15% to 20% of which are singletons. The specimen sequenced was PBMCs. Receptors were obtained from a woman between 40 and 55 years old in good health. CDR3s include the opening cysteine and the closing phenylalanine or tryptophan. The order of the fields is clone size, J gene, D gene, V gene, CDR3 protein. The D gene is left open where the match is weak. Clone size is shown for a subset of rows, as once, few, many or a class of expanded clone.

clone size: many
J gene: TRBJ2-1
D gene: .
V gene: TRBV7-2
CDR3 protein: CASSLNAAGASYNEQFF

clone size: many
J gene: TRBJ1-1
D gene: TRBD1
V gene: TRBV11-1
CDR3 protein: CASSYGQGNTEAFF

clone size: few
J gene: TRBJ2-1
D gene: .
V gene: TRBV6-6
CDR3 protein: CASSYNGAYNEQFF

clone size: many
J gene: TRBJ1-1
D gene: TRBD1
V gene: TRBV20-1
CDR3 protein: CSARRDRTMNTEAFF

clone size: many
J gene: TRBJ2-3
D gene: .
V gene: TRBV27
CDR3 protein: CASSLSGMRDTQYF

clone size: .
J gene: TRBJ2-2
D gene: TRBD2
V gene: TRBV4-3
CDR3 protein: CASSQDRGLARELFF

clone size: many
J gene: TRBJ1-4
D gene: TRBD1
V gene: TRBV18
CDR3 protein: CASSPVTGDRGEKLFF

clone size: many
J gene: TRBJ2-7
D gene: .
V gene: TRBV5-1
CDR3 protein: CASSSIDAVYEQYF

clone size: many
J gene: TRBJ2-3
D gene: .
V gene: TRBV5-1
CDR3 protein: CAGEDTQYF

clone size: many
J gene: TRBJ2-3
D gene: .
V gene: TRBV6-2/TRBV6-3
CDR3 protein: CASRFRRRDITDTQYF

clone size: many
J gene: TRBJ2-5
D gene: TRBD2
V gene: TRBV7-2
CDR3 protein: CASSLVASGEETQYF

clone size: many
J gene: TRBJ1-4
D gene: .
V gene: TRBV20-1
CDR3 protein: CSATRDVEKLFF

clone size: many
J gene: TRBJ2-3
D gene: .
V gene: TRBV2
CDR3 protein: CASSEAVGDNTSTDTQYF

clone size: many
J gene: TRBJ2-1
D gene: .
V gene: TRBV5-1
CDR3 protein: CASSLAGTSSYNEQFF

clone size: .
J gene: TRBJ2-1
D gene: .
V gene: TRBV5-6
CDR3 protein: CASSLKPYNEQFF

clone size: many
J gene: TRBJ2-3
D gene: .
V gene: TRBV5-6
CDR3 protein: CASSFPGTDTQYF

clone size: many
J gene: TRBJ2-4
D gene: TRBD2
V gene: TRBV20-1
CDR3 protein: CSAYSGGDKNIQYF

clone size: many
J gene: TRBJ1-1
D gene: .
V gene: TRBV4-1
CDR3 protein: CASSQYGNTEAFF

clone size: many
J gene: TRBJ1-6
D gene: .
V gene: TRBV7-2
CDR3 protein: CASSLAGSNSPLHF

clone size: few
J gene: TRBJ2-7
D gene: TRBD1
V gene: TRBV2
CDR3 protein: CASFEAGQGYEQYF

clone size: .
J gene: TRBJ2-7
D gene: .
V gene: TRBV5-1
CDR3 protein: CASSLAESLGQYF

clone size: many
J gene: TRBJ1-1
D gene: .
V gene: TRBV5-1
CDR3 protein: CASRLRGENTEAFF

clone size: .
J gene: TRBJ2-1
D gene: TRBD2
V gene: TRBV2
CDR3 protein: CARELLAGRNEQFF

clone size: many
J gene: TRBJ1-2
D gene: TRBD1
V gene: TRBV4-3
CDR3 protein: CASSQNGQELIYGYTF

clone size: many
J gene: TRBJ2-1
D gene: .
V gene: TRBV28
CDR3 protein: CASSVSGYNEQFF

clone size: many
J gene: TRBJ1-6
D gene: .
V gene: TRBV5-5
CDR3 protein: CASSLSIGPRSSYNSPLHF

clone size: many
J gene: TRBJ2-5
D gene: .
V gene: TRBV7-2
CDR3 protein: CASSYTRGGGETQYF

clone size: .
J gene: TRBJ2-1
D gene: TRBD2
V gene: TRBV3-1
CDR3 protein: CASSQGTSGGPEQFF

clone size: .
J gene: TRBJ2-1
D gene: .
V gene: TRBV27
CDR3 protein: CASSLQPGPLGSYNEQFF

clone size: .
J gene: TRBJ2-2
D gene: TRBD2
V gene: TRBV6-2/TRBV6-3
CDR3 protein: CASSTHPAGELRCTGELFF

clone size: many
J gene: TRBJ2-1
D gene: .
V gene: TRBV24-1
CDR3 protein: CATSDAVGGPGNEQFF

clone size: .
J gene: TRBJ2-1
D gene: TRBD2
V gene: TRBV6-4
CDR3 protein: CASSDSKLAGGRKQFF